This TCR beta chain comes out of a study of blood T cell repertoires in COVID-19 (dated by TCRdb to the early 2020s). Study-wide context: Samples from collaborators originated in the United States, Italy and Spain and spanned both the acute and convalescent phases of COVID-19. The material from the prospective study consisted of cDNA or gDNA derived from T cells, B-cell-depleted T cells, or PBMCs. The sample metadata nearly always contained a de-identified subject ID, COVID-19 status, age in years and sex. The repertoires were released in a freely available public database meant as a resource for research on the immune response to SARS-CoV-2. The samples were drawn from the first 160 participants of the ongoing ImmuneRACE study and from 1,200 or so subjects provided by 6 global collaborators. Where HLA class I and class II types were available, the types were taken from metadata supplied by the sample provider, not from assay-based typing. Deeply sampled blood TCRbeta repertoires from subjects exposed to, actively infected with, or recovered from COVID-19 were included in the dataset. Overall study results and their limits: The quantity of clinical and demographic metadata differed by source and by participant and was supplied without curation.

As regards this clone: Its cognate antigen has yet to be identified. There are no base qualities to consult, and no much larger clone falls within one base.

Whole blood was collected in K2EDTA tubes by collaborating institutions according to the institutions' own protocols. For TCRbeta analysis, collaborators shipped samples as frozen whole blood, isolated PBMCs, or DNA extracted from either of those sample types. Cut back by 1 base and 3 bases, the V and J ends lie 6 bases apart. Via the germline V gene, CDR1 is LGHNA and CDR2 YNFKEQ. Taken from cysteine to phenylalanine, the CDR3 has 13 residues. The retained sequence is limited to the CDR3, 39 bases, with the frame set at the first base. TCRbeta CDR3 regions were amplified from genomic DNA by means of the immunoSEQ Assay, a bias-controlled multiplex PCR. Processing in the source paper ran as follows. Nucleated cell counts per sample were estimated from amplification of reference gene primers within the assay. To quantify the absolute abundance of each unique TCRbeta CDR3 rearrangement, sequence reads were collapsed and filtered. Productive Simpson clonality was computed per sample as the square root of Simpson's diversity index over productive rearrangements. Drawn from immuneACCESS, this table holds only the in-frame rearrangements with V and J called that TCRdb kept. Clones are partly lost; checked studies trace under half to an unresolved V gene and leave the rest unexplained. V, J and clone size were drawn from that table, and D and trimming were deduced from the DNA. For this sample there are approximately 20,000 clones; roughly 91% appear just once. About 16% of the sample comes from the top ten.

The rearranged chain carries TRBV4-2 and TRBJ2-5, with the D gene not clear enough to name. This sequence originates from a human donor in a cohort sampled during active COVID-19. The specimen was peripheral blood. The CDR3: CASSQGGKETQYF. The DNA sequence is as follows: TGTGCCAGCAGCCAAGGAGGTAAAGAGACCCAGTACTTC.